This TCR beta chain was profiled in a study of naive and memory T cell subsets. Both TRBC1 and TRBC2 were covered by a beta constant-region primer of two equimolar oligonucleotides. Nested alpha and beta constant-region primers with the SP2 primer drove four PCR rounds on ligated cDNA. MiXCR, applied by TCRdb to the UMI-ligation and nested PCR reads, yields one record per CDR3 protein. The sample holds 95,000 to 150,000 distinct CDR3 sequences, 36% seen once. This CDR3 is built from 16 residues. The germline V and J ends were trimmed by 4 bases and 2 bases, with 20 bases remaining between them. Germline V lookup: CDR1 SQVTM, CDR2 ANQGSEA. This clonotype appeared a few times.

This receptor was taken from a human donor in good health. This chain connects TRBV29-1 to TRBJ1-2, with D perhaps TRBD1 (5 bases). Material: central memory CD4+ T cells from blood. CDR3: CSVGGVGQGKNYGYTF. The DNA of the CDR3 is TGCAGCGTTGGAGGAGTCGGTCAGGGCAAAAACTATGGCTACACCTTC. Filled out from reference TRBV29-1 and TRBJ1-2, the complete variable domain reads SAVISQKPSRDICQRGTSLTIQCQVDSQVTMMFWYRQQPGQSLTLIATANQGSEATYESGFVIDKFPISRPNLTFSTLTVSNMSPEDSSIYLCSVGGVGQGKNYGYTFGSGTRLTVV.